This entry lists 22 T cell receptor beta chains sequenced from one sample in a study of monozygotic twins with inflammatory bowel disease. TCRdb processed the 5' RACE reads again and assigns one entry to each CDR3 protein, with no DNA. The sample totals around 410,000 distinct CDR3 sequences; its top ten clones hold roughly 2.5%. Specimen: blood. The receptors were sampled from a human donor with ulcerative colitis or Crohn's disease, or a healthy co-twin of an affected twin (not recorded which).

This sequence joins TRBV7-9 and TRBJ2-2; absent DNA, TCRdb's TRBD2 call cannot be checked. CDR1 is SEHNR and CDR2 is FQNEAQ in the germline V gene (reference sequence). CDR3 size: 17 residues. The chain's CDR3 is CASSADQGLVVTGELFF. The full variable domain, its missing parts supplied by reference TRBV7-9 and TRBJ2-2, is DTGVSQNPRHKITKRGQNVTFRCDPISEHNRLYWYRQTLGQGPEFLTYFQNEAQLEKSRLLSDRFSAERPKGSFSTLEIQRTEQGDSAMYLCASSADQGLVVTGELFFGEGSRLTVL.

The chain is built from TRBV11-2 and TRBJ2-1; without DNA, the TCRdb call of TRBD2 cannot be checked. Germline V CDR1 and CDR2: SGHAT, FQNNGV. The CDR3 length is 20 residues. The CDR3 is CASSVLLAGGAVTHHNEQFF. The entire variable domain, with the rest obtained from reference TRBV11-2 and TRBJ2-1, is as follows: EAGVAQSPRYKIIEKRQSVAFWCNPISGHATLYWYQQILGQGPKLLIQFQNNGVVDDSQLPKDRFSAERLKGVDSTLKIQPAKLEDSAVYLCASSVLLAGGAVTHHNEQFFGPGTRLTVL.

The chain employs TRBV5-1 and TRBJ1-1; TCRdb's D call, TRBD1, is unchecked because there is no DNA. This CDR3 spans 14 amino acids. The V gene's germline CDR1 is SGHRS and CDR2 YFSETQ. This CDR3 reads CASSHRDRNTEAFF.

The rearrangement joins TRBV28 to TRBJ2-3; TCRdb designates TRBD1, a call that cannot be tested without DNA. The CDR3 is made up of 14 amino acids. Germline V gene lookup returns CDR1 MDHEN and CDR2 SYDVKM. The CDR3 protein is CASRWGYHTDTQYF.

The rearrangement links TRBV29-1 to TRBJ1-2. This CDR3 is 13 amino acids long. The germline CDR1 and CDR2 sequences are SQVTM and ANQGSEA. This CDR3 reads CSVARVPNYGYTF. The entire variable domain, with the rest obtained from reference TRBV29-1 and TRBJ1-2, is as follows: SAVISQKPSRDICQRGTSLTIQCQVDSQVTMMFWYRQQPGQSLTLIATANQGSEATYESGFVIDKFPISRPNLTFSTLTVSNMSPEDSSIYLCSVARVPNYGYTFGSGTRLTVV.

The chain joins TRBV30 to TRBJ2-1. The CDR3 sequence is 11 residues long. Per the germline V gene, CDR1 is GTSNPN and CDR2 is SVGIG (reference sequence). The CDR3 spells CAWSLSNEQFF. The complete variable domain, with remaining parts taken from reference TRBV30 and TRBJ2-1, reads SQTIHQWPATLVQPVGSPLSLECTVEGTSNPNLYWYRQAAGRGLQLLFYSVGIGQISSEVPQNLSASRPQDRQFILSSKKLLLSDSGFYLCAWSLSNEQFFGPGTRLTVL.

V gene TRBV20-1 combines with J gene TRBJ1-2. Germline CDR1 is DFQATT and CDR2 is SNEGSKA (reference sequence). This CDR3 comprises 14 residues. This chain's CDR3 is CSARSDTANYGYTF.

The rearrangement links TRBV9 to TRBJ2-1; without DNA, the TCRdb call of TRBD1 cannot be checked. The CDR3 has 17 amino acids. The germline V gene encodes CDR1 SGDLS and CDR2 YYNGEE. The CDR3 here is CASSVATGGGLRDEQFF.

CDR3 protein: CASRRATTGTEAFF. The chain joins TRBV28 to TRBJ1-1. CDR1 is MDHEN, CDR2 SYDVKM, per germline. CDR3 size: 14 residues.

The V call is TRBV18, the J call TRBJ2-5; TCRdb selects TRBD1, and the lack of DNA leaves this call unchecked. The CDR3 spans 17 residues. Germline CDR1 is KGHSH and CDR2 is LQKENI. The CDR3 protein is CASSPLFRGSIGETQYF.

The chain uses TRBV5-1 and TRBJ2-2; checking the TCRdb D call of TRBD1 is not possible without DNA. CDR3 length: 14 amino acids. Per germline, CDR1 SGHRS and CDR2 YFSETQ. CDR3 protein: CASEYRRGDGELFF.

The chain couples TRBV10-3 to TRBJ2-3. The CDR3 length is 12 residues. Germline V gene data show CDR1 as ENHRY and CDR2 as SYGVKD. CDR3: CAISEVEDTQYF.

This sequence joins TRBV20-1 and TRBJ1-2; the TCRdb call, TRBD1, lacks DNA for checking. CDR1 and CDR2 from the germline V gene are DFQATT and SNEGSKA (reference sequence). This CDR3 comprises 13 residues. The CDR3 spells CSASGTGAYGYTF.

The chain uses TRBV5-4 and TRBJ2-1; the D call from TCRdb, TRBD2, cannot be confirmed without DNA. This CDR3 region has 13 residues. Germline loops: CDR1 SGHNT, CDR2 YYREEE (reference sequence). CDR3 loop: CASSSVGSREQFF.

The chain couples TRBV20-1 to TRBJ2-3; TCRdb's D gene call, TRBD2, goes unchecked for lack of DNA. The CDR3 contains 19 residues. Germline CDR1 DFQATT, CDR2 SNEGSKA (reference sequence). CDR3 region: CSARDPAIRLAGVLDTQYF.

This rearrangement joins TRBV30 to TRBJ2-2; TCRdb reports TRBD2, a call that lacks DNA to check it against. The CDR3 loop spans 18 amino acids. CDR1 is GTSNPN and CDR2 is SVGIG in the germline V gene (reference sequence). CDR3 residues: CAWSVRALAGIATGELFF.

This sequence joins TRBV12-3 or TRBV12-4 and TRBJ1-2; TCRdb picks TRBD1, but there is no DNA to check that call. The length of the CDR3 is 16 residues. This CDR3 reads CASRPPGAGGAGGYTF.

This chain links TRBV28 with TRBJ2-5; TCRdb's D call, TRBD2, is unchecked because there is no DNA. The CDR3 is made up of 12 amino acids. CDR1 and CDR2 from the germline V gene are MDHEN and SYDVKM. The CDR3 spells CASRAGVETQYF.

This sequence joins TRBV30 and TRBJ2-2. The CDR3 sequence is 14 residues long. Germline-derived CDR1 and CDR2 are GTSNPN and SVGIG (reference sequence). The CDR3: CAWSRATKTGELFF.

The rearrangement uses TRBV28 and TRBJ2-5; TCRdb gives TRBD2 as the D gene, but with no DNA this cannot be confirmed. CDR1 MDHEN and CDR2 SYDVKM come from the germline V gene. The CDR3 is 16 residues long. The CDR3 protein is CASRGGLVPFQETQYF. The full variable domain, completed using reference TRBV28 and TRBJ2-5, is DVKVTQSSRYLVKRTGEKVFLECVQDMDHENMFWYRQDPGLGLRLIYFSYDVKMKEKGDIPEGYSVSREKKERFSLILESASTNQTSMYLCASRGGLVPFQETQYFGPGTRLLVL.

This rearrangement joins TRBV7-8 to TRBJ2-7; TCRdb names TRBD2, which stays unverified in the absence of DNA. Germline assignment: CDR1 SGHVS and CDR2 FQNEAQ. The CDR3 covers 14 residues. The chain's CDR3 is CASTREASGREQYF.

This rearrangement joins TRBV6-6 to TRBJ2-7. The V gene's germline CDR1 is MNHNY and CDR2 SVGAGI (reference sequence). This CDR3 is 11 amino acids long. The CDR3 here is CASSDKVKQYF.